These 24 T cell receptor beta chains were all obtained from the same sample, sequenced in a study of T cells after posttransplantation cyclophosphamide. Busulfan-fludarabine conditioning, marrow transplant, and cyclophosphamide on days +3 and +4 were administered. Clones were sequenced by immunoSEQ multiplex PCR, and TCRdb holds only the in-frame ones, with some missing. The sample yields around 18,000 clones, roughly 76% seen once. Sequenced material: CD8+ T cells sorted from PBMCs, taken 1,700 to 2,000 days after a stem cell transplant with posttransplant cyclophosphamide. The receptors shown here come from a female patient in her 40s who received an allogeneic stem cell transplant from a related donor, was CMV-positive, and had no GVHD. Some T cells could come from the graft donor.

The sample holds a few counts of this clone. This chain links TRBV4-3 with TRBJ1-2; the match to TRBD1 covers 8 bases. With 4 bases clipped from V and 4 bases from J, the junction kept 5 bases outside the gene matches. CDR1 is LGHNA and CDR2 is YSLEER in the germline V gene. The CDR3 runs 14 residues. The CDR3 protein is CASSPADRVYGYTF. CDR3 nucleotide sequence: TGCGCCAGCAGCCCAGCGGACAGGGTCTATGGCTACACCTTC.

The chain joins TRBV9 to TRBJ2-7; 9 bases align to TRBD1. CDR3 size: 17 residues. The germline V gene encodes CDR1 SGDLS and CDR2 YYNGEE. Unmatched junction bases numbered 16, after V lost 4 bases and J lost 5 bases. CDR3 sequence (DNA): TGTGCCAGCAGCAAAATAGGGACCGGGACAGGGATCAACGAGCAGTACTTC. This encodes CASSKIGTGTGINEQYF.

V gene TRBV5-4 combines with J gene TRBJ1-2; no definite D call. The CDR3 consists of 14 residues. Germline CDR1 reads SGHNT; CDR2 reads YYREEE (reference sequence). Between the trimmed V and J ends, which lost 5 bases and 4 bases, there was a span of 15 bases. The CDR3 DNA follows: TGTGCCAGCAGACATCCGGGGAATACCTATGGCTACACCTTC. It translates to CASRHPGNTYGYTF.

The CDR3, as DNA: TGTGCCAGCAGCTTATTTGTTGCGGGGGGGGATGAGCAGTTCTTC. Translation gives CASSLFVAGGDEQFF. The chain recombines TRBV7-9 with TRBJ2-1; 9 bases line up with TRBD2. The CDR3 contains 15 residues. Germline CDR1 is SEHNR and CDR2 is FQNEAQ (reference sequence). V dropped 2 bases and J dropped 8; count of bases not matched to a gene: 7.

CDR3 amino acids: CASSRDSGGLEDQETQYF. DNA for the CDR3: TGTGCCAGCAGCAGGGATTCAGGGGGTTTGGAGGACCAAGAGACCCAGTACTTC. The chain employs TRBV7-2 and TRBJ2-5; 7 bases align to TRBD1. This CDR3 region has 18 residues. J lost 0 bases, V lost 5 bases, and 15 bases had no gene match. The germline V gene encodes CDR1 SGHTA and CDR2 FQGNSA.

This clone has only a few counts. The chain joins TRBV7-3 to TRBJ2-6; D might be TRBD2 (6 bases). In germline, CDR1 is SGHTA, CDR2 FQGTGA. The V gene lost 5 bases and the J gene lost 9 bases, with 17 bases spanning the gap. The CDR3 has 15 amino acids. The CDR3: CASSGVEGHNNVLTF. DNA for the CDR3: TGTGCCAGCAGCGGGGTGGAGGGGCACAACAACGTCCTGACTTTC.

This clone has only one observation. This sequence joins TRBV6-1 and TRBJ2-1; D remains ambiguous. CDR3 size: 14 residues. Trimming left V 2 bases short and J 4 bases short, with 9 bases between. Germline assignment: CDR1 MNHNS and CDR2 SASEGT. The CDR3 region has the DNA TGTGCCAGCAGTGAAATTGGAGAGTACAATGAGCAGTTCTTC. This gives the protein CASSEIGEYNEQFF.

The chain uses TRBV2 and TRBJ2-7, with 10 bases that match TRBD1. The CDR3 sequence is 15 residues long. Germline V CDR1 and CDR2: SNHLY, FYNNEI. Losses at the gene ends were 8 bases for V and 6 bases for J; bases not matched to a gene: 13. CDR3 DNA sequence: TGTGCCAGCCGAGAACTAGGGACAGGGGATCCCGAGCAGTACTTC. The encoded protein is CASRELGTGDPEQYF.

The chain carries TRBV5-1 and TRBJ2-5; 11 bases are a match to TRBD1. V lost 4 bases to trimming and J lost 4 bases; unmatched junction nucleotides: 6. Per the germline V gene, CDR1 is SGHRS and CDR2 is YFSETQ. The CDR3 extends over 15 amino acids. CDR3 nucleotides: TGCGCCAGCAGCCCGGACAGGGGGCCTTTAGAGACCCAGTACTTC. This translates into CASSPDRGPLETQYF.

The rearrangement joins TRBV10-3 to TRBJ1-2; no clear D gene. V was clipped by 3 bases and J by 3 bases, with 11 bases between them. From germline, CDR1 is ENHRY and CDR2 SYGVKD. This CDR3 region has 14 residues. The CDR3 loop reads CAISDRSADYGYTF. For the CDR3, the DNA is TGTGCCATCAGTGACAGATCTGCCGACTATGGCTACACCTTC.

J is TRBJ2-7 and V is TRBV11-2, with 9 positions matching TRBD2. Germline V gene lookup returns CDR1 SGHAT and CDR2 FQNNGV. The CDR3 extends over 15 amino acids. The V gene end was trimmed by 6 bases and the J gene end by 7 bases; junction bases not matched to a gene: 13. The CDR3: CASSPPHGGGVEQYF. The CDR3 DNA reads TGTGCCAGCAGTCCCCCGCATGGCGGGGGGGTTGAGCAGTACTTC.

The chain joins TRBV5-1 to TRBJ2-7, with D unresolved. Germline assignment: CDR1 SGHRS and CDR2 YFSETQ. The germline V and J ends were trimmed by 0 bases and 4 bases, with 8 bases remaining between them. CDR3 length: 13 residues. CDR3 in DNA: TGCGCCAGCAGCTTGGCCGCAGGTTACGAGCAGTACTTC. It codes for CASSLAAGYEQYF.

The rearrangement links TRBV4-3 to TRBJ2-1; D might be TRBD1 (7 bases). The CDR3 is 12 amino acids. V gave up 6 bases and J gave up 7 bases, with 10 bases separating them. CDR1 LGHNA and CDR2 YSLEER come from the germline V gene. The CDR3 nucleotides are TGCGCCAGCAGATCAGGGGGGAATGAGCAGTTCTTC. This translates into CASRSGGNEQFF.

This clone came up a few times. The chain uses TRBV2 and TRBJ2-7; 9 bases line up with TRBD1. V was pared by 6 bases and J by 5 bases, with 14 bases of the junction left unmatched. The CDR3 is 16 residues long. Germline V gene lookup returns CDR1 SNHLY and CDR2 FYNNEI. The CDR3 bases are TGTGCCAGCAGCGTTCTATTCGGGACAGGGAGTGACGAGCAGTACTTC. This sequence encodes CASSVLFGTGSDEQYF.

The V call is TRBV5-8, the J call TRBJ1-1; D unclear. The germline V gene has CDR1 SGHTS and CDR2 YDEGEE. V lost 0 bases, J lost 10 bases, and 10 bases lay in between. The CDR3 is 12 residues long. The CDR3 here is CASSLGSRRAFF. The CDR3, as DNA: TGTGCCAGCAGCTTGGGCAGCCGGAGAGCTTTCTTT.

The chain employs TRBV6-5 and TRBJ1-1; D unclear. The germline gives CDR1 MNHEY, CDR2 SVGAGI. The CDR3 has 16 amino acids. The V gene lost 0 bases and the J gene lost 3 bases, with 14 bases spanning the gap. CDR3 sequence reads: CASSYSSVAVDTEAFF. CDR3 nucleotides: TGTGCCAGCAGTTACTCGTCCGTGGCCGTGGACACTGAAGCTTTCTTT.

The rearrangement links TRBV15 to TRBJ2-1, with TRBD2 matching 8 bases. CDR1 is LNHNV, CDR2 YYDKDF, per germline (reference sequence). The CDR3 length is 15 residues. V was clipped by 3 bases and J by 6 bases; unmatched bases: 7. CDR3 in amino acids: CATSRAGGLGNEQFF. CDR3 bases: TGTGCCACCAGCAGGGCGGGGGGATTGGGCAATGAGCAGTTCTTC. The variable domain in full, completed from reference TRBV15 and TRBJ2-1, reads DAMVIQNPRYQVTQFGKPVTLSCSQTLNHNVMYWYQQKSSQAPKLLFHYYDKDFNNEADTPDNFQSRRPNTSFCFLDIRSPGLGDTAMYLCATSRAGGLGNEQFFGPGTRLTVL.

This chain joins TRBV10-3 and TRBJ2-7, with D unclear. V was trimmed by 1 base and J by 5 bases, leaving 6 bases between them. Germline CDR1 ENHRY, CDR2 SYGVKD. This CDR3 contains 12 residues. DNA of the CDR3: TGTGCCATCAGTGAGTTTTCTAACGAGCAGTACTTC. Its translation is CAISEFSNEQYF.

This clone appeared a few times. The genes are TRBV6-4 and TRBJ1-6; maybe TRBD1 (6 bases). Germline V gene sequence: CDR1 MRHNA, CDR2 SNTAGT. V lost 0 bases, J lost 9 bases, and 12 bases lay in between. The CDR3 is 15 residues long. CDR3 sequence (DNA): TGTGCCAGCAGTGACTCCGAGGGGGACGGTTCACCCCTCCACTTT. This codes for CASSDSEGDGSPLHF.

The chain links TRBV13 to TRBJ1-4; D not certain. The CDR3 length is 16 residues. The germline V gene has CDR1 PRHDT and CDR2 FYEKMQ (reference sequence). V lost 1 base to trimming and J lost 3 bases, with 12 bases between them. For the CDR3, the DNA is TGTGCCAGCAGCTTAGTGTCGGAGGGTGCTAATGAAAAACTGTTTTTT. It yields the protein CASSLVSEGANEKLFF.

This chain connects TRBV10-2 to TRBJ2-1; unclear D gene. V was shortened by 2 bases and J by 3 bases, with 11 bases between the two germline ends. This CDR3 has 15 residues. CDR1 WSHSY and CDR2 SAAADI come from the germline V gene. CDR3 loop: CASSENPLGYNEQFF. CDR3 DNA sequence: TGCGCCAGCAGTGAGAATCCCCTCGGCTACAATGAGCAGTTCTTC.

The rearrangement joins TRBV2 to TRBJ1-2; D remains ambiguous. The germline CDR1 and CDR2 sequences are SNHLY and FYNNEI. This CDR3 region has 13 residues. V was cut by 6 bases and J by 0 bases, with 8 bases left in between. The CDR3 spells CASREISNYGYTF. CDR3 DNA sequence: TGTGCCAGCAGGGAGATTTCTAACTATGGCTACACCTTC.

Here the CDR3 DNA reads TGTGCCAGCAGTGATCACGGACAGGAGCGGTACGAGCAGTACTTC. Its protein is CASSDHGQERYEQYF. J is TRBJ2-7 and V is TRBV25-1; 7 bases agree with TRBD1. This CDR3 comprises 15 residues. J gave up 4 bases and V 3 bases, and 9 bases lay outside the gene matches. Germline CDR1 MGHDK, CDR2 SYGVNS.

The table lists this clone with a few counts. The gene calls are TRBV7-3 and TRBJ2-7, with TRBD1 matching over 8 bases. Trimming removed 5 bases from V and 1 base from J; junction bases left unmatched: 4. The CDR3 covers 14 residues. CDR1 and CDR2 (germline): SGHTA, FQGTGA. The chain's CDR3 is CASSPTGASYEQYF. For the CDR3, the DNA is TGTGCCAGCAGCCCGACAGGGGCTTCCTACGAGCAGTACTTC. The full variable domain, with the rest looked up from reference TRBV7-3 and TRBJ2-7, is GAGVSQTPSNKVTEKGKYVELRCDPISGHTALYWYRQSLGQGPEFLIYFQGTGAADDSGLPNDRFFAVRPEGSVSTLKIQRTERGDSAVYLCASSPTGASYEQYFGPGTRLTVT.